Presented here are 11 T cell receptor beta chains from one specimen sequenced in a study of blood T cell repertoires in COVID-19. The data were produced by immunoSEQ multiplex PCR, yet TCRdb's version contains in-frame clones alone and is incomplete. The table lists 70,000 or so clones, roughly 79% of them singletons. Sequenced sample: peripheral blood. These receptors all stem from a human donor in a cohort sampled during active COVID-19.

This chain joins TRBV11-3 and TRBJ2-7; 9 bases agree with TRBD1. Germline lookup yields CDR1 SGHNT and CDR2 YENEEA. The J segment lost 3 bases and the V segment lost 5 bases, leaving 8 bases of the junction unmatched. This CDR3 region has 15 residues. CDR3 sequence: CASSIMTGGNYEQYF. As DNA, the CDR3 is TGTGCCAGCAGCATTATGACAGGGGGGAACTACGAGCAGTACTTC.

This clone has more than one count but fewer than ten. This chain uses TRBV7-6 with TRBJ2-6, with 7 bases identical to TRBD1. Germline lookup yields CDR1 SGHVS and CDR2 FNYEAQ. J lost 3 bases, V lost 4 bases, and 6 bases had no gene match. The CDR3 has 16 amino acids. CDR3 sequence (DNA): TGTGCCAGCAGCTCCCCGGGACAGTTTGGGGCCAACGTCCTGACTTTC. Amino acids: CASSSPGQFGANVLTF.

This clone was counted only a few times. This chain connects TRBV3-1 (or the pseudogene TRBV3-2) to TRBJ2-7, with TRBD1 matching over 7 bases. Trimming at V came to 3 bases and at J to 4 bases, leaving 3 bases not matched to a gene. This CDR3 has 13 amino acids. Germline lookup yields CDR1 LGHDT and CDR2 YNNKEL (reference sequence). CDR3 sequence (DNA): TGTGCCAGCAGCCAGAACAGGGGATACGAGCAGTACTTC. Encoded protein: CASSQNRGYEQYF.

V gene TRBV6-5 combines with J gene TRBJ1-5, with D maybe TRBD1 (5 bases). With 5 bases removed from V and 6 bases from J, the gap between germline ends came to 8 bases. Germline V lookup: CDR1 MNHEY, CDR2 SVGAGI. The CDR3 covers 12 residues. The CDR3: CASSRGSQPQHF. The DNA of the CDR3 is TGTGCCAGCAGTCGGGGGTCTCAGCCCCAGCATTTT.

This rearrangement joins TRBV29-1 to TRBJ2-7; 14 positions agree with TRBD2. This CDR3 has 14 amino acids. Germline CDR1 reads SQVTM; CDR2 reads ANQGSEA. Trimming removed 7 bases from V and 5 bases from J; junction bases left unmatched: 7. The CDR3 bases are TGCAGCGCGAGGACTAGCGGGAGGTCTAACGAGCAGTACTTC. Translated, it gives CSARTSGRSNEQYF.

This clone occurred once. The J gene is TRBJ2-2, the V gene TRBV2; D remains unclear. Germline assignment: CDR1 SNHLY and CDR2 FYNNEI. This CDR3 region has 14 residues. V lost 4 bases and J lost 4, with 10 bases in between. The CDR3 coding sequence is TGTGCCAGCAGTGGATTCTTCGGCACCGGGGAGCTGTTTTTT. Protein product: CASSGFFGTGELFF.

This chain uses TRBV5-4 with TRBJ2-2; TRBD1 agrees at 8 bases. Germline assignment: CDR1 SGHNT and CDR2 YYREEE (reference sequence). V dropped 6 bases and J dropped 1; count of bases not matched to a gene: 8. This CDR3 is 16 amino acids long. CDR3: CASTNKGQGNTGELFF. The CDR3 DNA follows: TGTGCCAGCACTAACAAAGGACAGGGGAACACCGGGGAGCTGTTTTTT.

The chain uses TRBV28 and TRBJ1-5; 8 positions match TRBD1. The V gene's germline CDR1 is MDHEN and CDR2 SYDVKM. This CDR3 comprises 17 residues. After removal of 5 bases from V and 0 bases from J, the junction contained 9 bases not matched to a gene. CDR3 in DNA: TGTGCCAGCAGTCACGGGACAGGTTCCTATAGCAATCAGCCCCAGCATTTT. Translated: CASSHGTGSYSNQPQHF.

The chain is built from TRBV5-1 and TRBJ2-3; no clear D gene. Trimming left V 1 base short and J 7 bases short, with 10 bases between. Germline V CDR1 and CDR2: SGHRS, YFSETQ. This CDR3 is 13 amino acids long. The CDR3 DNA reads as TGCGCCAGCAGCTTGATGACTGGAAATACGCAGTATTTT. Translation gives CASSLMTGNTQYF.

This chain uses TRBV2 with TRBJ1-6; the D is unclear. Germline loops: CDR1 SNHLY, CDR2 FYNNEI. V lost 4 bases, J lost 9 bases, and 16 bases lay in between. The CDR3 sequence is 15 residues long. The CDR3 region is CASSAQLGLSSPLHF. The CDR3 coding sequence is TGTGCCAGCAGTGCACAACTAGGGTTGAGTTCACCCCTCCACTTT.

The chain has TRBV7-9 and TRBJ2-7, with 7 bases lining up with TRBD2. Germline loops: CDR1 SEHNR, CDR2 FQNEAQ (reference sequence). The CDR3 is made up of 14 amino acids. With V trimmed by 7 bases and J by 7 bases, 13 bases remained unmatched. CDR3: CASNPLATDREQYF. The CDR3 nucleotides are TGTGCCAGCAACCCACTAGCGACCGATAGGGAGCAGTACTTC. Combining the CDR3 with reference TRBV7-9 and TRBJ2-7 gives the whole variable domain DTGVSQNPRHKITKRGQNVTFRCDPISEHNRLYWYRQTLGQGPEFLTYFQNEAQLEKSRLLSDRFSAERPKGSFSTLEIQRTEQGDSAMYLCASNPLATDREQYFGPGTRLTVT.